This TCR beta chain was captured by sequencing in a study of T cell responses to AZD1222 COVID-19 vaccine. Some second doses came at about 4 weeks and others at about 12 weeks; these were pooled. Germline loops: CDR1 SGHTA, CDR2 FQGTGA. The V gene end was trimmed by 3 bases and the J gene end by 1 base; junction bases not matched to a gene: 3. This CDR3 has 16 amino acids. In regard to this clone: Its antigen is not identified.

Regarding the study as a whole: Nearly half of unique spike-specific TCRs reportedly avoided B.1.351 and B.1.1.7 mutated regions. Clonal diversity was possibly underestimated, and the donors were mostly white British, with more females.

Sequencing used immunoSEQ multiplex PCR; TCRdb keeps in-frame clones, though not all of them. The table records 250,000 to 300,000 clones, 85% to 95% of them present only once. The source was peripheral blood, collected 28 days after the second AZD1222 dose. The clonotype originates from an adult who received the AZD1222 COVID-19 vaccine. This chain links TRBV7-3 with TRBJ2-2, with TRBD2 matching 9 bases. CDR3 DNA: TGTGCCAGCAGCTTTACTAGCGGGCTGAACACCGGGGAGCTGTTTTTT. Translated, it gives CASSFTSGLNTGELFF.